The next 22 T cell receptor beta chains were all read from a single sample in a study of cytomegalovirus exposure and HLA in healthy donors. The PCR ran on 60 Vbeta and 13 Jbeta primers. Assay: immunoSEQ multiplex PCR; the TCRdb copy retains only in-frame clones and omits some. The profile shows around 180,000 clones, 75% to 85% of them singletons. Sequencing was done on a sample of PBMCs. The receptors come from a girl aged 2 to 10 in good health and CMV-seropositive.

The chain has TRBV6-6 and TRBJ2-7, with a tentative D call TRBD1 (7 bases). CDR1 MNHNY and CDR2 SVGAGI come from the germline V gene (reference sequence). Deletions cut 4 bases from V and 0 bases from J, with 10 bases between. CDR3 length equals 14 residues. This chain's CDR3 is CASSSGGSSYEQYF. The DNA of the CDR3 is TGTGCCAGCAGTTCAGGGGGGAGCTCCTACGAGCAGTACTTC.

This clone was observed a single time. The chain recombines TRBV6-1 with TRBJ1-2; D gene ambiguous. Germline CDR1 and CDR2: MNHNS and SASEGT. The CDR3 is 14 residues long. The V end lost 2 bases, the J end lost 4 bases, and 11 bases lay between the germline ends. The CDR3 loop is CASSELGGSYGYTF. As DNA, the CDR3 is TGTGCCAGCAGTGAATTAGGAGGAAGCTATGGCTACACCTTC.

The CDR3 region is CASTQGIGTEAFF. CDR3 bases: TGTGCCAGTACACAGGGGATAGGCACTGAAGCTTTCTTT. V is TRBV7-3 and J is TRBJ1-1; 7 nucleotides agree with TRBD1. With V trimmed by 9 bases and J by 4 bases, 8 bases remained unmatched. The CDR3 loop spans 13 amino acids. CDR1 and CDR2 from the germline V gene are SGHTA and FQGTGA.

The V and J genes are TRBV10-1 and TRBJ2-1; 7 nucleotides match TRBD2. Germline V gene lookup returns CDR1 WNHNN and CDR2 SYGVQD (reference sequence). The CDR3 runs to 15 residues. V lost 3 bases, J lost 2 bases, and 4 bases stayed unmatched. CDR3 region: CASSDTSDPYNEQFF. The DNA for the CDR3 is TGCGCCAGCAGTGACACTAGCGACCCCTACAATGAGCAGTTCTTC.

The CDR3 bases are TGTGCCAGCAGTGAGCAGGGGTCTGGGTACGAGCAGTACTTC. It is translated as CASSEQGSGYEQYF. The chain uses TRBV6-1 and TRBJ2-7, with D perhaps matching TRBD1 (6 bases). This CDR3 contains 14 residues. Trimming cost V 3 bases and J 4 bases, with 13 bases left between them. From germline, CDR1 is MNHNS and CDR2 SASEGT.

This rearrangement joins TRBV9 to TRBJ2-1, with TRBD2 identical over 15 bases. CDR3 length: 17 amino acids. Germline-derived CDR1 and CDR2 are SGDLS and YYNGEE. V shed 3 bases, J shed 5 bases, and the junction held 6 bases outside the gene matches. The CDR3 coding sequence is TGTGCCAGCAGCGAGGGGACTAGCGGGGGGAAGGACAATGAGCAGTTCTTC. Translating gives CASSEGTSGGKDNEQFF.

The V gene is TRBV27, the J gene TRBJ2-7; 7 bases are shared with TRBD1. The CDR3 is made up of 13 amino acids. Trimming removed 3 bases from V and 4 bases from J; junction bases left unmatched: 3. CDR1 is MNHEY and CDR2 is SMNVEV in the germline V gene (reference sequence). The CDR3 coding sequence is TGTGCCAGCAGTTTCAGGGGGTCTTACGAGCAGTACTTC. Amino acid sequence: CASSFRGSYEQYF.

This sequence joins TRBV5-1 and TRBJ2-7, with TRBD1 as a possible D gene (5 bases). Germline CDR1 reads SGHRS; CDR2 reads YFSETQ. V dropped 4 bases and J dropped 12 bases, with 26 bases sitting between them. CDR3 length: 15 amino acids. CDR3 in amino acids: CASSPTHPDSPEWYF. Written as DNA, the CDR3 is TGCGCCAGCAGCCCTACTCACCCCGACAGCCCGGAGTGGTACTTC.

The chain couples TRBV27 to TRBJ2-5; tentative D call: TRBD2 (5 bases). This CDR3 region has 14 residues. Looked up from germline, CDR1 is MNHEY and CDR2 is SMNVEV (reference sequence). Trimming shortened V by 5 bases and J by 5 bases, and 15 bases separated the two germline ends. CDR3 region: CASSPVSDAETQYF. The DNA of the CDR3 is TGTGCCAGCAGTCCCGTTAGCGACGCGGAGACCCAGTACTTC.

The chain combines TRBV5-4 with TRBJ2-5, with 7 bases aligning to TRBD1. The J call is uncertain, as TRBJ2-7 better fits the DNA end. The CDR3 has 14 amino acids. Germline V gene lookup returns CDR1 SGHNT and CDR2 YYREEE (reference sequence). CDR3 coding DNA: TGTGCCAGCAGGCCGGACAGGAGTTCCTACGAGCAGTACTTC. It specifies CASRPDRSSYEQYF.

This chain uses TRBV6-1 with TRBJ1-5; D is uncertain. V lost 2 bases and J lost 7, with 3 bases in between. The CDR3 covers 11 residues. Germline loops: CDR1 MNHNS, CDR2 SASEGT. The chain's CDR3 is CASSEQQPQHF. The CDR3 nucleotides read TGTGCCAGCAGTGAACAACAGCCCCAGCATTTT.

The genes are TRBV18 and TRBJ2-7; possible D gene TRBD2, 5 bases. V lost 3 bases, J lost 2 bases, and 5 bases lay in between. The CDR3 extends over 12 amino acids. Germline CDR1 and CDR2: KGHSH and LQKENI. The CDR3 loop reads CASSPEAYEQYF. Here the CDR3 DNA reads TGTGCCAGCTCACCGGAGGCCTACGAGCAGTACTTC.

The gene calls are TRBV30 and TRBJ1-1; 7 nucleotides match TRBD1. The trim removed 6 bases at V and 6 bases at J, leaving 7 bases unmatched. Germline-derived CDR1 and CDR2 are GTSNPN and SVGIG (reference sequence). The CDR3 consists of 12 residues. The CDR3 DNA reads TGTGCCTGCGCAGGGGGTTCGGCTGAAGCTTTCTTT. Its protein product is CACAGGSAEAFF.

The V gene is TRBV7-2, the J gene TRBJ2-2; a possible D gene is TRBD1 (5 bases). CDR3 length: 14 residues. CDR1 SGHTA and CDR2 FQGNSA come from the germline V gene. V lost 1 base and J lost 4, with 7 bases in between. CDR3 residues: CASSLGQGTGELFF. In DNA, the CDR3 is TGTGCCAGCAGCTTAGGCCAGGGCACCGGGGAGCTGTTTTTT.

The V and J genes are TRBV7-3 and TRBJ2-3, with 9 nucleotides matching TRBD2. The CDR3 runs to 16 residues. Germline V gene lookup returns CDR1 SGHTA and CDR2 FQGTGA. V gave up 6 bases and J gave up 4 bases; unmatched junction bases: 11. CDR3 in DNA: TGTGCCAGCAGTCCCGGGACTAGCTTTTTTTCAGATACGCAGTATTTT. Its protein is CASSPGTSFFSDTQYF.

This chain joins TRBV6-5 and TRBJ2-3; TRBD2 might be the D (6 bases). Germline CDR1 and CDR2: MNHEY and SVGAGI. The CDR3 length is 15 residues. V gave up 6 bases and J gave up 7 bases, with 20 bases separating them. The CDR3 DNA reads TGTGCCAGCAGCCGCCGGGAGACAAGTCCAAATACGCAGTATTTT. This translates into CASSRRETSPNTQYF.

The chain uses TRBV19 and TRBJ1-1; a weak D match, TRBD1 (5 bases). V was cut by 3 bases and J by 4 bases, with 15 bases left in between. The CDR3 runs to 15 residues. Germline V gene data show CDR1 as LNHDA and CDR2 as SQIVND (reference sequence). CDR3 sequence (DNA): TGTGCCAGTAGTATCCAGGGACTTGGGTTCACTGAAGCTTTCTTT. It encodes CASSIQGLGFTEAFF. The whole variable domain, remainder taken from reference TRBV19 and TRBJ1-1, is DGGITQSPKYLFRKEGQNVTLSCEQNLNHDAMYWYRQDPGQGLRLIYYSQIVNDFQKGDIAEGYSVSREKKESFPLTVTSAQKNPTAFYLCASSIQGLGFTEAFFGQGTRLTVV.

This clone was recorded only once. V and J are TRBV29-1 and TRBJ2-3; 7 bases are a match to TRBD1. CDR1 is SQVTM and CDR2 is ANQGSEA in the germline V gene. The CDR3 is 15 residues long. J gave up 4 bases and V 4 bases, and 11 bases lay outside the gene matches. CDR3: CSVVVGGRVADTQYF. In DNA, the CDR3 is TGCAGCGTTGTAGTAGGGGGCAGGGTGGCAGATACGCAGTATTTT.

The chain is built from TRBV6-5 and TRBJ1-1; 8 nucleotides align to TRBD1. Losses at the gene ends were 8 bases for V and 5 bases for J; bases not matched to a gene: 7. CDR1 MNHEY and CDR2 SVGAGI come from the germline V gene. CDR3 size: 13 residues. This chain's CDR3 is CASGQGLATEAFF. In DNA, the CDR3 is TGTGCCAGCGGACAGGGTTTGGCGACTGAAGCTTTCTTT.

The chain links TRBV4-2 to TRBJ1-1; D uncertain. The CDR3 contains 13 residues. V gave up 4 bases and J gave up 7 bases, with 13 bases separating them. Germline CDR1 is LGHNA and CDR2 is YNFKEQ. The CDR3 is CASSPPWAFEAFF. DNA for the CDR3: TGTGCCAGCAGCCCTCCGTGGGCGTTTGAAGCTTTCTTT.

This chain connects TRBV28 to TRBJ1-5; perhaps TRBD1 as D (5 bases). CDR1 is MDHEN and CDR2 is SYDVKM in the germline V gene. Between the trimmed V and J ends, which lost 8 bases and 2 bases, there was a span of 13 bases. The CDR3 length is 14 residues. This CDR3 reads CASLTGDGNQPQHF. For the CDR3, the DNA is TGTGCCAGCCTAACAGGAGACGGCAATCAGCCCCAGCATTTT.

The rearrangement links TRBV19 to TRBJ1-1; no clear D. The CDR3 contains 13 residues. Germline CDR1 and CDR2: LNHDA and SQIVND (reference sequence). V lost 4 bases and J 10 bases, leaving 16 bases between the germline ends. CDR3 nucleotide sequence: TGTGCCAGTAGTAATCGGGAACGTAGGCGAGCTTTCTTT. Translation gives CASSNRERRRAFF.